This TCR beta chain was observed in a study of human T cells and chemical hapten exposure listed by TCRdb under 2021. General notes on the study: Libraries were pooled for sequencing, and variation in per-sample TCR yields was attributed mainly to small differences in library volumes within the pool. This study followed changes in the peripheral blood TCR repertoire in vivo during primary and secondary sensitization of alopecia patients to the hapten diphenylcyclopropenone (DPC). The paper as a whole reports these results and caveats: Repeated subsampling changed both the strength of the expansion versus patch-test correlation and the threshold at which that correlation became significant. No change with DPC sensitization was found in the number of TCRs above 1 in 1000 frequency, and no evidence of global repertoire structure alterations was found.

Total RNA was extracted from unfractionated whole blood that had been collected in Tempus Blood RNA tubes. Roughly 5 healthy volunteers acted as controls for TCR sequencing and had blood drawn at day 0, 2 weeks and 6 weeks. V is shortened by 3 bases, J by 3 bases, and the region joining them spans 15 bases. Spanning cysteine to phenylalanine, the CDR3 consists of 16 amino acids. Only the CDR3 DNA is retained, 48 bases long and in frame from the first base. The germline V gene encodes CDR1 ENHRY and CDR2 SYGVKD. Library preparation attached unique molecular identifiers to individual cDNA molecules for quantitative, reproducible TCR counting. Each blood RNA sample was used to sequence both TCR alpha and TCR beta chains. For the original study's pipeline: Samples had a median of 95,638 TCRs, with a range from roughly 23,224 to 700,000. The Decombinator software suite was used to annotate the V, J and CDR3 of the TCR reads. Every sample was subsampled to the same number of TCRs (28,000) for the PS versus PT1 abundance plots. Expanded TCRs were defined as absent before sensitization and observed at least eight times at the 2-week time point. TCRdb itself trimmed the public reads at Q25 with fastp, ran MiXCR and retained productive beta chains. Rows are unified per CDR3 protein, each entry keeping the most common DNA and genes. These V and J calls rely on TCRdb rather than the paper's analysis. The sample table lists around 120,000 distinct CDR3 sequences, 6.5% to 10% of them with a count of one. 1.3% to 1.5% of the sample is held by the ten biggest clonotypes.

Concerning this clonotype itself: No cognate antigen has been identified for it. Base quality data are lacking; no much larger clone is found one base away.

The sequence joins TRBV10-3 to TRBJ2-1; a tentative D call is TRBD2 (6 bases match). The TCR originated in a human donor in good health. Some clones in this sample may be carry-over from other donors' samples. Donor details come from another sample of the same person, matched by shared clones. The sequenced sample was whole blood. The CDR3 corresponds to CAISDPTSSLYNEQFF. The nucleotide sequence reads as follows: TGTGCCATCAGTGACCCCACTAGCTCCCTCTACAATGAGCAGTTCTTC.